A single sample gave rise to the 25 T cell receptor beta chains below, sequenced in a study of blood T cells in healthy people across ages. Primers used in a second PCR of about 7 to 12 cycles were a sample-barcoded 5' primer and a J-beta primer mix. TCRdb reanalysed the 5' RACE reads using MiXCR and keeps one entry per CDR3 protein. The sample holds around 1,500,000 distinct CDR3 sequences, approximately 30% seen once. Sequenced sample: blood. Receptor source: a woman aged 30 to 39 in good health.

A single count supports this clonotype. The chain joins TRBV6-6 to TRBJ2-7; TRBD2 agrees at 11 bases. The CDR3 extends over 14 amino acids. V shed 5 bases and J 5 bases; nucleotides not matched to a gene: 5. Germline CDR1 is MNHNY and CDR2 is SVGAGI (reference sequence). CDR3 nucleotide sequence: TGTGCCAGCAGTAGACTAGCGGGGCACAACGAGCAGTACTTC. Translated: CASSRLAGHNEQYF.

The chain uses TRBV30 and TRBJ2-7; D possibly corresponds to TRBD2 (6 bases). This CDR3 has 14 amino acids. The V and J ends lost 2 bases and 6 bases respectively, with 17 bases between them. Per the germline V gene, CDR1 is GTSNPN and CDR2 is SVGIG (reference sequence). DNA of the CDR3: TGTGCCTGGAGTTACGGGACTCTGGGACTCGAGCAGTACTTC. This codes for CAWSYGTLGLEQYF.

A remark on this clonotype: One base away lies a much larger clone, so this may be a sequencing read error. The V gene is TRBV29-1, the J gene TRBJ2-7, with D unresolved. This CDR3 contains 13 residues. Trimming removed 5 bases from V and 0 bases from J, with 11 bases in between. Germline V gives CDR1 SQVTM, CDR2 ANQGSEA. The CDR3 nucleotides are TGCAGCGTTTTAGGTTACAGCTCCTACGAGCAGTACTTC. Translating it yields CSVLGYSSYEQYF.

This clonotype was seen repeatedly, ten times or more. This sequence joins TRBV4-1 and TRBJ2-7; possible D gene TRBD2, 6 bases. V was shortened by 1 base and J by 3 bases, with 13 bases between the two germline ends. From germline, CDR1 is MGHRA and CDR2 YSYEKL. The CDR3 sequence is 15 residues long. The CDR3 nucleotides read TGCGCCAGCAGCCAAGTTGGTTCCGGGGGCTACGAGCAGTACTTC. This gives the protein CASSQVGSGGYEQYF.

The chain couples TRBV29-1 to TRBJ1-4; D not certain. Germline V gene sequence: CDR1 SQVTM, CDR2 ANQGSEA. The CDR3 spans 12 residues. Trimming cost V 6 bases and J 5 bases, with 10 bases left between them. The CDR3 loop reads CSVRAGNEKLFF. The CDR3 coding sequence is TGCAGCGTGAGGGCGGGGAATGAAAAACTGTTTTTT. Filled out from reference TRBV29-1 and TRBJ1-4, the complete variable domain reads SAVISQKPSRDICQRGTSLTIQCQVDSQVTMMFWYRQQPGQSLTLIATANQGSEATYESGFVIDKFPISRPNLTFSTLTVSNMSPEDSSIYLCSVRAGNEKLFFGSGTQLSVL.

In the case of this clonotype: This CDR3 fails to terminate in the conserved phenylalanine or tryptophan, so it likely reflects a read error. The rearrangement links TRBV6-5 to TRBJ2-5, with 13 bases identical to TRBD2. The CDR3 covers 15 residues. The V gene's germline CDR1 is MNHEY and CDR2 SVGAGI. V shed 4 bases, J shed 4 bases, and the junction held 3 bases outside the gene matches. The CDR3 coding sequence is TGTGCCAGCAGTTCGACTAGCGGGGGGCCAGAGACCCAGTACGTC. Its translation is CASSSTSGGPETQYV.

This clonotype was counted only a few times. The chain joins TRBV9 to TRBJ2-5; D is undetermined. Per germline, CDR1 SGDLS and CDR2 YYNGEE. Trimming stripped 3 bases from V and 2 bases from J, with 11 bases between. This CDR3 region has 14 residues. Written as DNA, the CDR3 is TGTGCCAGCAGCGGCTCTAGTGAACAAGAGACCCAGTACTTC. The encoded protein is CASSGSSEQETQYF. The full variable domain, rest sourced from reference TRBV9 and TRBJ2-5, is DSGVTQTPKHLITATGQRVTLRCSPRSGDLSVYWYQQSLDQGLQFLIQYYNGEERAKGNILERFSAQQFPDLHSELNLSSLELGDSALYFCASSGSSEQETQYFGPGTRLLVL.

There are a few counts of this clonotype. The chain links TRBV5-1 to TRBJ1-4; D gene unclear. Trimming removed 1 base from V and 5 bases from J, with 9 bases in between. CDR1 and CDR2 from the germline V gene are SGHRS and YFSETQ. The CDR3 totals 14 residues. The CDR3 sequence: CASSLTVLNEKLFF. The CDR3 DNA sequence: TGCGCCAGCAGCTTGACAGTCTTAAATGAAAAACTGTTTTTT.

With respect to this clonotype: A read error may explain this, as a much larger clone is one base away. The chain uses TRBV10-3 and TRBJ2-5; D gene ambiguous. The CDR3 contains 13 residues. Germline-derived CDR1 and CDR2 are ENHRY and SYGVKD. V was shortened by 5 bases and J by 0 bases, with 7 bases between the two germline ends. The CDR3 is CAISRPNQETQYF. The CDR3 DNA follows: TGTGCCATCAGTCGTCCGAACCAAGAGACCCAGTACTTC.

The chain joins TRBV4-3 to TRBJ2-7; D possibly corresponds to TRBD2 (5 bases). This CDR3 spans 16 amino acids. Germline V lookup: CDR1 LGHNA, CDR2 YSLEER. Trimming took 2 bases from V and 7 from J, leaving 21 bases between them. The DNA for the CDR3 is TGCGCCAGCAGCCAACAAAGCGGTATTTCCTACAATGAGCAGTACTTC. Protein product: CASSQQSGISYNEQYF.

The genes are TRBV3-1 and TRBJ1-5; no clear D. Germline lookup yields CDR1 LGHDT and CDR2 YNNKEL (reference sequence). Trimming shortened V by 1 base and J by 4 bases, and 8 bases separated the two germline ends. The CDR3 extends over 14 amino acids. This CDR3 reads CASSQGLLNQPQHF. Written as DNA, the CDR3 is TGTGCCAGCAGCCAAGGACTCCTAAATCAGCCCCAGCATTTT. Full variable domain (rest looked up from reference TRBV3-1 and TRBJ1-5): DTAVSQTPKYLVTQMGNDKSIKCEQNLGHDTMYWYKQDSKKFLKIMFSYNNKELIINETVPNRFSPKSPDKAHLNLHINSLELGDSAVYFCASSQGLLNQPQHFGDGTRLSIL.

This clonotype was counted many times. CDR3 nucleotides: TGCGCCAGCAGCTTGGAGGTAGCGTCGTTCTACAATGAGCAGTTCTTC. Its protein product is CASSLEVASFYNEQFF. The chain couples TRBV5-1 to TRBJ2-1, with D maybe TRBD2 (5 bases). CDR1 SGHRS and CDR2 YFSETQ come from the germline V gene. The CDR3 is 16 residues long. V dropped 0 bases and J dropped 3 bases, with 13 bases sitting between them. Using reference TRBV5-1 and TRBJ2-1 for the parts outside the CDR3, the full variable domain is KAGVTQTPRYLIKTRGQQVTLSCSPISGHRSVSWYQQTPGQGLQFLFEYFSETQRNKGNFPGRFSGRQFSNSRSEMNVSTLELGDSALYLCASSLEVASFYNEQFFGPGTRLTVL.

V usage is TRBV29-1 and J usage is TRBJ1-2; D is undetermined. Trimming stripped 4 bases from V and 8 bases from J, with 8 bases between. CDR1 SQVTM and CDR2 ANQGSEA come from the germline V gene. The CDR3 is 10 residues long. The CDR3 region is CSVGSEGYTF. The CDR3, as DNA: TGCAGCGTTGGGTCGGAGGGCTACACCTTC.

This clonotype was seen ten or more times. The genes are TRBV20-1 and TRBJ2-1, with 14 bases identical to TRBD2. This CDR3 has 14 amino acids. CDR1 and CDR2 from the germline V gene are DFQATT and SNEGSKA (reference sequence). J gave up 7 bases and V 4 bases, and 3 bases lay outside the gene matches. As DNA, the CDR3 is TGCAGTGCTACGAGGACTAGCGGGAGGAATGAGCAGTTCTTC. Protein: CSATRTSGRNEQFF.

The chain is built from TRBV28 and TRBJ2-5; D remains unclear. This CDR3 has 15 amino acids. The V and J ends lost 4 bases and 8 bases respectively, with 20 bases between them. Germline V gene sequence: CDR1 MDHEN, CDR2 SYDVKM. DNA of the CDR3: TGTGCCAGCAGTTCCCAACGAAACCCTGGGGTCACCCAGTACTTC. This translates into CASSSQRNPGVTQYF.

The chain couples TRBV24-1 to TRBJ2-1, with 11 bases lining up with TRBD2. Germline-derived CDR1 and CDR2 are KGHDR and SFDVKD. The CDR3 is made up of 19 amino acids. Trimming removed 3 bases from V and 0 bases from J; junction bases left unmatched: 9. Here the CDR3 reads CATSDPRIGTSGSYNEQFF. The CDR3, as DNA: TGTGCCACCAGTGATCCTCGAATTGGGACTAGCGGCTCCTACAATGAGCAGTTCTTC.

This clonotype has just a few counts. The chain is built from TRBV12-3 or TRBV12-4 and TRBJ1-5; D uncertain. This CDR3 has 14 amino acids. Trimming removed 6 bases at V and 4 bases at J, with 13 bases between. CDR3 region: CASSGELGNQPQHF. The CDR3 DNA follows: TGTGCCAGCAGCGGTGAATTGGGGAATCAGCCCCAGCATTTT.

There are a few counts of this clonotype. A read error may explain this, as a much larger clone is one base away. The chain couples TRBV5-1 to TRBJ1-2, with D maybe TRBD1 (6 bases). V shed 0 bases and J shed 4 bases, with 10 bases lying between them. This CDR3 is 14 amino acids long. Germline CDR1 and CDR2: SGHRS and YFSETQ. Here the CDR3 reads CASSLGTAIYGYTF. The DNA for the CDR3 is TGCGCCAGCAGCTTGGGGACAGCTATCTATGGCTACACCTTC.

CDR3: CASSSGQGMAYEQYF. The CDR3 DNA follows: TGTGCCAGCTCATCAGGACAGGGCATGGCTTACGAGCAGTACTTC. The gene calls are TRBV18 and TRBJ2-7, with 8 bases lining up with TRBD1. This CDR3 region has 15 residues. Germline-derived CDR1 and CDR2 are KGHSH and LQKENI. Trimming took 5 bases from V and 4 from J; bases not matched to a gene: 10. The full variable domain, completed using reference TRBV18 and TRBJ2-7, is NAGVMQNPRHLVRRRGQEARLRCSPMKGHSHVYWYRQLPEEGLKFMVYLQKENIIDESGMPKERFSAEFPKEGPSILRIQQVVRGDSAAYFCASSSGQGMAYEQYFGPGTRLTVT.

This clonotype has only a few counts. The rearrangement joins TRBV12-3 or TRBV12-4 to TRBJ1-1, with unresolved D. The length of the CDR3 is 15 residues. Trimming pared 0 bases from V and 6 bases from J, leaving 14 bases between. The CDR3 bases are TGTGCCAGCAGTTTAGCGTATCCCCTCCCGCCTGAAGCTTTCTTT. This gives the protein CASSLAYPLPPEAFF.

This clonotype was detected many times. J is TRBJ1-1 and V is TRBV20-1; no definite D call. Germline V gene sequence: CDR1 DFQATT, CDR2 SNEGSKA (reference sequence). V lost 5 bases and J lost 4, with 17 bases in between. The CDR3 consists of 14 residues. The CDR3 DNA is TGCAGTGCTTTCCCCCCACGAGGTGGCACTGAAGCTTTCTTT. It is translated as CSAFPPRGGTEAFF.

This clonotype has at least ten counts. The chain has TRBV4-2 and TRBJ2-3, with D possibly matching TRBD2 (6 bases). Between the trimmed V and J ends, which lost 1 base and 0 bases, there was a span of 23 bases. The CDR3 consists of 20 residues. CDR1 is LGHNA and CDR2 is YNFKEQ in the germline V gene. The CDR3 protein is CASSQGIGLARGPSTDTQYF. DNA of the CDR3: TGTGCCAGCAGCCAAGGGATCGGGCTAGCGCGAGGACCTAGCACAGATACGCAGTATTTT.

Only a few counts were recorded for this clonotype. The DNA for the CDR3 is TGCGCCAGCAGCTTGGACAGGGTCTGGTATGGCTACACCTTC. This sequence encodes CASSLDRVWYGYTF. V gene TRBV5-1 combines with J gene TRBJ1-2; D might be TRBD1 (6 bases). Trimming pared 0 bases from V and 5 bases from J, leaving 11 bases between. Germline V gives CDR1 SGHRS, CDR2 YFSETQ. The CDR3 runs 14 residues.

The chain carries TRBV12-3 or TRBV12-4 and TRBJ1-4; D unclear. This CDR3 is 14 amino acids long. V was trimmed by 3 bases and J by 3 bases, leaving 8 bases between them. The CDR3 sequence: CASSFLTANEKLFF. CDR3 DNA: TGTGCCAGCAGTTTCCTCACAGCTAATGAAAAACTGTTTTTT.

This clonotype turned up a few times. The V and J genes are TRBV6-6 and TRBJ2-5; 9 positions agree with TRBD2. Germline V CDR1 and CDR2: MNHNY, SVGAGI (reference sequence). The CDR3 has 14 residues. Trimming at V came to 7 bases and at J to 5 bases, leaving 8 bases not matched to a gene. Here the CDR3 reads CASMASGAGETQYF. CDR3 coding DNA: TGTGCCAGCATGGCTAGCGGGGCGGGTGAGACCCAGTACTTC.